The present TCR beta chain was sequenced within a study of T cells in Graves' hyperthyroidism and ophthalmopathy. Overall study findings and caveats: The majority of expanded thyroid clonotypes above 0.001 also appeared in blood.

The TCR beta CDR3 regions underwent amplification using RNA transcripts as the source. First-round RT-PCR targeting the TCR CDR3 was performed with the HTBI primer set. TCRdb re-called the multiplex PCR reads through MiXCR, storing one row per CDR3 protein. The table has fewer than 450,000 distinct CDR3 sequences, approximately 18% seen once. CDR3 length equals 15 residues. The ends were cut back, 2 bases at V and 8 bases at J, with 18 bases in the middle. Germline V lookup: CDR1 SGHTA, CDR2 FQGNSA. A note on this clonotype: Antigen specificity is unknown.

The study left out patients who had uncontrolled infection, other autoimmune disease, pregnancy or lactation. It was at first hyperthyroidism diagnosis, before any ophthalmopathy symptoms, that the blood sample was taken. This chain uses TRBV7-2 with TRBJ1-2; no firm D call. The sequence came from a woman in her thirties with Graves' hyperthyroidism that later progressed to Graves' ophthalmopathy. Specimen: blood. The CDR3: CASSLYRLRDRGYTF. The CDR3 coding sequence is TGTGCCAGCAGCTTATATCGACTCAGAGACCGGGGCTACACCTTC.